This entry lists 17 T cell receptor beta chains sequenced from one sample in a study of cytomegalovirus exposure and HLA in healthy donors. The primer mix had 60 Vbeta and 13 Jbeta primers. Method: immunoSEQ multiplex PCR; TCRdb's copy keeps in-frame clones and lacks some. The sample has around 170,000 clones, over 70% seen once. The sequencing input was PBMCs. Receptors originate from a man in his fifties or sixties in good health and CMV-seropositive.

This clone has just a few counts. The gene calls are TRBV10-3 and TRBJ2-3; 7 bases line up with TRBD2. The CDR3 extends over 12 amino acids. Germline lookup yields CDR1 ENHRY and CDR2 SYGVKD. After removal of 10 bases from V and 4 bases from J, the junction contained 5 bases not matched to a gene. DNA for the CDR3: TGTGCCAGTACCCGGGAGGCAGATACGCAGTATTTT. Protein sequence: CASTREADTQYF.

The chain links TRBV5-4 to TRBJ2-2; TRBD1 aligns across 10 bases. Germline lookup yields CDR1 SGHNT and CDR2 YYREEE (reference sequence). After removal of 4 bases from V and 4 bases from J, the junction contained 4 bases not matched to a gene. The CDR3 consists of 15 residues. In DNA, the CDR3 is TGTGCCAGCAGCCCGGACAGGGGGAGCACCGGGGAGCTGTTTTTT. Translated, it gives CASSPDRGSTGELFF.

The chain couples TRBV5-1 to TRBJ2-2, with 7 bases lining up with TRBD2. The length of the CDR3 is 16 residues. Looked up from germline, CDR1 is SGHRS and CDR2 is YFSETQ. The V segment lost 0 bases and the J segment 5 bases; nucleotides outside the gene matches: 7. This CDR3 is CASSLASGGGTGELFF. As DNA, the CDR3 is TGCGCCAGCAGCTTGGCCTCCGGCGGGGGTACCGGGGAGCTGTTTTTT.

The chain links TRBV27 to TRBJ2-7; D is possibly TRBD1 (6 bases). The CDR3 has 13 residues. V was cut by 2 bases and J by 4 bases, with 9 bases left in between. Looked up from germline, CDR1 is MNHEY and CDR2 is SMNVEV (reference sequence). In nucleotides, the CDR3 is TGTGCCAGCAGTTTAGGCAGGGGTTACGAGCAGTACTTC. Translation gives CASSLGRGYEQYF.

The chain uses TRBV27 and TRBJ2-5; 10 nucleotides line up with TRBD1. The CDR3 loop spans 14 amino acids. V lost 5 bases and J lost 7; bases outside the gene matches: 7. In germline, CDR1 is MNHEY, CDR2 SMNVEV (reference sequence). As DNA, the CDR3 is TGTGCCAGCAGTGACCCCGGGACAGGGGTGACCCAGTACTTC. It translates to CASSDPGTGVTQYF.

This clone has only a few counts. The chain joins TRBV10-3 to TRBJ2-5; possible D gene TRBD2, 6 bases. The end of the DNA is better explained by TRBJ2-7, so the J call may be wrong. CDR3 length: 13 residues. CDR1 and CDR2 (germline): ENHRY, SYGVKD. CDR3 coding DNA: TGTGCCATCAATCAGGGACTCTCCTACGAGCAGTACTTC. This gives the protein CAINQGLSYEQYF.

The table lists this clone with a count of one. The genes are TRBV30 and TRBJ2-1; the D gene is possibly TRBD1 (6 bases). The CDR3 has 14 residues. CDR1 is GTSNPN, CDR2 SVGIG, per germline (reference sequence). Trimming removed 2 bases from V and 5 bases from J, with 13 bases in between. The CDR3 nucleotides are TGTGCCTGGAGTCCTGGTTGGGACAACAATGAGCAGTTCTTC. It encodes CAWSPGWDNNEQFF.

The chain has TRBV4-3 and TRBJ2-3; TRBD2 agrees at 7 bases. Germline-derived CDR1 and CDR2 are LGHNA and YSLEER. The CDR3 contains 17 residues. J was trimmed by 1 base and V by 0 bases; bases with no gene match: 7. The CDR3 DNA is TGCGCCAGCAGCCAAGACCCGACGGGGGGAGGCACAGATACGCAGTATTTT. As protein: CASSQDPTGGGTDTQYF.

This clone showed up just once. V gene TRBV11-2 combines with J gene TRBJ2-7, with D uncertain. Trimming removed 5 bases at V and 8 bases at J, with 19 bases between. CDR1 and CDR2 from the germline V gene are SGHAT and FQNNGV. CDR3 size: 14 residues. This chain's CDR3 is CASSVQVEYGKQYF. The CDR3 DNA sequence: TGTGCCAGCAGCGTTCAGGTAGAGTACGGAAAGCAGTACTTC.

The chain combines TRBV2 with TRBJ2-1, with TRBD2 as a possible D gene (5 bases). With 9 bases removed from V and 0 bases from J, the gap between germline ends came to 12 bases. The CDR3 runs to 14 residues. Per germline, CDR1 SNHLY and CDR2 FYNNEI. The CDR3 sequence is CASAPGGSYNEQFF. The CDR3 DNA is TGTGCCAGTGCCCCAGGAGGCTCCTACAATGAGCAGTTCTTC.

In this sample, this clone turned up a few times. The V and J genes are TRBV4-1 and TRBJ2-1; 7 positions match TRBD1. J lost 4 bases, V lost 2 bases, and 2 bases had no gene match. The CDR3 spans 14 residues. CDR1 and CDR2 (germline): MGHRA, YSYEKL. Here the CDR3 reads CASSQKQGYNEQFF. As DNA, the CDR3 is TGCGCCAGCAGCCAAAAACAGGGGTACAATGAGCAGTTCTTC.

The CDR3 sequence is CASSQGLAGGDEQYF. CDR3 DNA: TGCGCCAGCAGCCAAGGCCTAGCGGGAGGAGACGAGCAGTACTTC. V is TRBV4-1 and J is TRBJ2-7, with 11 bases identical to TRBD2. The CDR3 runs to 15 residues. V lost 1 base and J lost 5; bases outside the gene matches: 4. The germline CDR1 and CDR2 sequences are MGHRA and YSYEKL.

This clone has a handful of counts. CDR3 in amino acids: CATSRDQGQNYGYTF. The CDR3 DNA reads as TGTGCCACCAGCAGAGACCAGGGACAAAACTATGGCTACACCTTC. The chain is built from TRBV15 and TRBJ1-2; perhaps TRBD1 as D (6 bases). CDR1 LNHNV and CDR2 YYDKDF come from the germline V gene (reference sequence). The CDR3 spans 15 residues. V gave up 0 bases and J gave up 2 bases, with 10 bases separating them.

The rearrangement uses TRBV5-1 and TRBJ2-3, with D maybe TRBD2 (6 bases). Germline V gene sequence: CDR1 SGHRS, CDR2 YFSETQ. V was pared by 0 bases and J by 3 bases, with 14 bases between. The CDR3 has 16 residues. The CDR3 bases are TGCGCCAGCAGCTTGGAAGGGACTTACGAGACAGATACGCAGTATTTT. Translated, it gives CASSLEGTYETDTQYF.

The chain has TRBV14 and TRBJ1-2, with TRBD1 as a possible D gene (6 bases). With 6 bases removed from V and 9 bases from J, the gap between germline ends came to 14 bases. The CDR3 covers 12 residues. CDR1 is SGHDN and CDR2 is FVKESK in the germline V gene. The CDR3, as DNA: TGTGCCAGCAGAAGTCAGGGGAGCAGCTACACCTTC. It codes for CASRSQGSSYTF.

This chain's CDR3 is CASSFSGGGTDTQYF. The CDR3 DNA is TGTGCCAGCAGCTTTAGCGGAGGTGGCACAGATACGCAGTATTTT. The J gene is TRBJ2-3, the V gene TRBV7-9; weak D call: TRBD2 (6 bases). The germline CDR1 and CDR2 sequences are SEHNR and FQNEAQ (reference sequence). Trimming cost V 3 bases and J 1 base, with 11 bases left between them. CDR3 length: 15 amino acids.

The gene calls are TRBV5-1 and TRBJ2-3; 8 bases match TRBD2. The CDR3 spans 14 residues. J was trimmed by 4 bases and V by 7 bases; bases with no gene match: 8. The germline V gene has CDR1 SGHRS and CDR2 YFSETQ. CDR3 DNA: TGCGCCAGCGCCGGGGGGGCCCCCGCAGATACGCAGTATTTT. It specifies CASAGGAPADTQYF.